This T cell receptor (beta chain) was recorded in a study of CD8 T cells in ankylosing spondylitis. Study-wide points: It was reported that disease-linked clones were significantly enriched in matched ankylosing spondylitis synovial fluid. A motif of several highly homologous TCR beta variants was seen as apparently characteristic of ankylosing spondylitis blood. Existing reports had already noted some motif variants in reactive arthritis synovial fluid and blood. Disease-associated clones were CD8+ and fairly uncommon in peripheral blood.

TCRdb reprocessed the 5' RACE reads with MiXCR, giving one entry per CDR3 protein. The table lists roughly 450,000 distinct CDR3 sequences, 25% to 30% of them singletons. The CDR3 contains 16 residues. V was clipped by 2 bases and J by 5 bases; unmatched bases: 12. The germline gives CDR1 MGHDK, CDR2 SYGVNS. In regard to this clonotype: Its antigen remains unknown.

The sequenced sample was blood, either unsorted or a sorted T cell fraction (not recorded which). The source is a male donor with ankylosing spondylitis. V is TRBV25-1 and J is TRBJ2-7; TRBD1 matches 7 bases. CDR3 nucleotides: TGTGCCAGCAGTGAAAGCCGGGACAGTAAGGAAAACGAGCAGTACTTC. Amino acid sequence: CASSESRDSKENEQYF.